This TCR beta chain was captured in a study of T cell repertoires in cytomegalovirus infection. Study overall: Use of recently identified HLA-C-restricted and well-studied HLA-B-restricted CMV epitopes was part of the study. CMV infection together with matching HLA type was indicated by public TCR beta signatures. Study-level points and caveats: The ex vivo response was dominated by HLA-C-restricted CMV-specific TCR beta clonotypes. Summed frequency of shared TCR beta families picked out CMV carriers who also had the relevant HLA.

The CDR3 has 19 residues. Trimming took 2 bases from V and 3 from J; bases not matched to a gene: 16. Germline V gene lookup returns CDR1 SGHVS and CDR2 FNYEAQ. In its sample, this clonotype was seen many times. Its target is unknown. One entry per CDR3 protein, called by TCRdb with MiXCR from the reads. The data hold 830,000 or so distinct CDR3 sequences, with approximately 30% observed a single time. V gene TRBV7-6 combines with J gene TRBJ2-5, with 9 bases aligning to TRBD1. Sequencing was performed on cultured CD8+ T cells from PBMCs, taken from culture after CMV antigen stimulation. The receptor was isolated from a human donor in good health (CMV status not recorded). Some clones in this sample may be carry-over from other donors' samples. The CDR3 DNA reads TGTGCCAGCAGCTTATTAGGTTCGGGGACAGGGACCTTTAAAGAGACCCAGTACTTC. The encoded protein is CASSLLGSGTGTFKETQYF.